This TCR beta chain was found in a study of shared clonotypes between healthy human individuals. Notes on the study in general: Rarefaction demonstrated incomplete sorted-subset sequencing despite large depth.

Comment on this clone: Its specificity is not known.

Libraries were prepared by immunoSEQ multiplex PCR; TCRdb keeps only in-frame clonotypes and omits some of them. Of more than 1.2 million clones in the sample, 98% to 99% were seen once. This receptor was taken from a young man in good health. The sequencing input was naive CD4+ T cells sorted from blood. The subset: CD45RA+ positively selected.

CDR3: CASSFISQETQYF. The CDR3 DNA sequence: TGTGCCAGCAGTTTCATCAGCCAAGAGACCCAGTACTTC. V and J are TRBV27 and TRBJ2-5; D is undetermined. The V and J ends lost 3 bases and 1 base respectively, with 6 bases between them. In germline, CDR1 is MNHEY, CDR2 SMNVEV (reference sequence). This CDR3 spans 13 amino acids.